One and the same sample provided the 24 T cell receptor beta chains below, sequenced in a study of vaccination effects on CD4 cells after COVID-19. Viral peptide pools were used in the ViraFEST assay to expand antigen-specific CD4+ T cells, and sequencing came afterward. CD4+ T cells were isolated after around ten days of culture. Vaccine recipients, nucleocapsid antibody negative, had no prior SARS-CoV-2 infection. Generated by immunoSEQ multiplex PCR, the TCRdb table keeps only in-frame clones and is missing some. The table has fewer than 70,000 clones, over 70% seen once; the top ten hold more than 10%. Their cognate antigens are unknown. The specimen was CD4+ T cells from PBMCs cultured with SARS-CoV-2 spike peptides, collected before COVID-19 vaccination. The receptors were sampled from a human donor who received a COVID-19 vaccine.

The chain joins TRBV7-3 to TRBJ2-2; D is possibly TRBD1 (7 bases). The germline gives CDR1 SGHTA, CDR2 FQGTGA. The CDR3 covers 16 residues. V lost 5 bases to trimming and J lost 6 bases, with 19 bases between them. This CDR3 reads CASSLTLSRGAGELFF. In DNA form, the CDR3 reads TGTGCCAGCAGCCTCACACTAAGCAGGGGGGCCGGGGAGCTGTTTTTT.

Notes on this clone: This sample also contains other DNA sequences that code for the same CDR3. The rearrangement joins TRBV18 to TRBJ1-1; D unresolved. Germline V CDR1 and CDR2: KGHSH, LQKENI. V was shortened by 6 bases and J by 1 base, with 6 bases between the two germline ends. This CDR3 comprises 12 residues. Here the CDR3 DNA reads TGTGCCAGCTCCCCCCGGAACACTGAAGCTTTCTTT. Protein: CASSPRNTEAFF.

V is TRBV24-1 and J is TRBJ1-5; the D is unclear. Germline CDR1 reads KGHDR; CDR2 reads SFDVKD. Trimming removed 3 bases at V and 6 bases at J, with 8 bases between. CDR3 size: 13 residues. The CDR3: CATSDGGSQPQHF. Written as DNA, the CDR3 is TGTGCCACCAGTGATGGCGGTAGTCAGCCCCAGCATTTT.

The table lists this clone with a few counts. This chain connects TRBV19 to TRBJ2-2; D remains unclear. The CDR3 is made up of 15 amino acids. Germline lookup yields CDR1 LNHDA and CDR2 SQIVND (reference sequence). V lost 0 bases to trimming and J lost 2 bases, with 7 bases between them. The CDR3 spells CASSIDSRNTGELFF. CDR3 nucleotides: TGTGCCAGTAGTATAGATTCGAGAAACACCGGGGAGCTGTTTTTT.

The rearrangement joins TRBV24-1 to TRBJ2-7, with D perhaps matching TRBD1 (6 bases). This CDR3 is 16 amino acids long. V lost 4 bases and J lost 1, with 16 bases in between. The germline V gene has CDR1 KGHDR and CDR2 SFDVKD. For the CDR3, the DNA is TGTGCCACCAGTGACTTGAGGGACAAGATTTCCTACGAGCAGTACGTC. Amino acid sequence: CATSDLRDKISYEQYV.

Concerning this clone: Distinct nucleotide sequences in the sample also encode this CDR3. V and J are TRBV12-3 or TRBV12-4 and TRBJ1-2; a possible D gene is TRBD1 (5 bases). CDR3 length: 12 amino acids. Trimming took off 5 bases at V and 2 bases at J, with 6 bases between the two ends. CDR3 protein: CASSPGNYGYTF. The CDR3 DNA reads as TGTGCCAGCAGTCCAGGGAACTATGGCTACACCTTC.

This chain connects TRBV6-5 to TRBJ2-1, with D perhaps TRBD1 or TRBD2 (6 bases each). Germline V gene lookup returns CDR1 MNHEY and CDR2 SVGAGI. The V end was cut by 2 bases, the J end by 7 bases, with 15 bases between. This CDR3 region has 15 residues. The CDR3 DNA follows: TGTGCCAGCAGTTACGGAGGGGGAACATTAAATGAGCAGTTCTTC. It is translated as CASSYGGGTLNEQFF.

The genes are TRBV28 and TRBJ1-2, with D unclear. CDR3 length: 17 amino acids. V lost 2 bases, J lost 0 bases, and 16 bases lay in between. The germline V gene encodes CDR1 MDHEN and CDR2 SYDVKM. The CDR3 DNA is TGTGCCAGCAGTTTAATATTGGCACTAACAACTAACTATGGCTACACCTTC. Its translation: CASSLILALTTNYGYTF.

In this sample, this clone turned up once. The final CDR3 position lacks the conserved phenylalanine or tryptophan, pointing to a likely read error. Because the CDR3's place on the DNA is in doubt, the DNA is left out and the CDR3 is given as listed by TCRdb. This chain links TRBV3-1 (or the pseudogene TRBV3-2) with TRBJ1-2; the table calls TRBD1, which could not be checked here. The CDR3 contains 11 residues when both ends are counted. CDR1 is LGHDT, CDR2 YNNKEL, per germline (reference sequence). CDR3 sequence: CASSQDRGQVE.

The chain is built from TRBV5-5 and TRBJ2-5, with D unclear. CDR1 is SGHKS, CDR2 YYEKEE, per germline (reference sequence). The CDR3 extends over 12 amino acids. Trimming stripped 0 bases from V and 5 bases from J, with 5 bases between. DNA for the CDR3: TGTGCCAGCAGCTTGGGTCTTGAGACCCAGTACTTC. Translation: CASSLGLETQYF.

The rearrangement links TRBV7-9 to TRBJ1-6; D not certain. This CDR3 comprises 14 residues. V was clipped by 2 bases and J by 13 bases, with 15 bases between them. The germline CDR1 and CDR2 sequences are SEHNR and FQNEAQ (reference sequence). The CDR3 region is CASSLLSDGSPLHF. As DNA, the CDR3 is TGTGCCAGCAGCTTATTGTCGGACGGTTCCCCCCTCCACTTT.

This sequence joins TRBV2 and TRBJ2-1; 11 bases fit TRBD2. The CDR3 extends over 19 amino acids. The V and J ends lost 5 bases and 5 bases, in that order; junction bases with no gene match: 17. The germline CDR1 and CDR2 sequences are SNHLY and FYNNEI. CDR3 nucleotides: TGTGCCAGCAGTCCATATTCGACTAGCGGGGTTATAAAAAACAATGAGCAGTTCTTC. Amino acid sequence: CASSPYSTSGVIKNNEQFF.

The chain has TRBV11-2 and TRBJ2-5, with a tentative D call TRBD2 (6 bases). This CDR3 region has 16 residues. V was cut by 5 bases and J by 0 bases, with 16 bases left in between. Germline CDR1 SGHAT, CDR2 FQNNGV. CDR3 residues: CASSPPDYYNQETQYF. CDR3 nucleotide sequence: TGTGCCAGCAGCCCTCCGGACTACTATAACCAAGAGACCCAGTACTTC.

This clone has a single count. The V and J genes are TRBV19 and TRBJ1-2; D not certain. CDR1 is LNHDA, CDR2 SQIVND, per germline (reference sequence). This CDR3 has 14 residues. Trimming shortened V by 7 bases and J by 0 bases, and 12 bases separated the two germline ends. Here the CDR3 DNA reads TGTGCCAGTACCTCGGGGAGGGCTAACTATGGCTACACCTTC. Its protein is CASTSGRANYGYTF. Full variable domain (outside the CDR3, taken from reference TRBV19 and TRBJ1-2): DGGITQSPKYLFRKEGQNVTLSCEQNLNHDAMYWYRQDPGQGLRLIYYSQIVNDFQKGDIAEGYSVSREKKESFPLTVTSAQKNPTAFYLCASTSGRANYGYTFGSGTRLTVV.

The chain links TRBV5-1 to TRBJ1-3; a possible D gene is TRBD1 (6 bases). The CDR3 runs to 14 residues. Germline V gene lookup returns CDR1 SGHRS and CDR2 YFSETQ. Trimming stripped 0 bases from V and 8 bases from J, with 12 bases between. CDR3 protein: CASSLAGGSDTIYF. The CDR3 bases are TGCGCCAGCAGCTTGGCGGGGGGCTCGGACACCATATATTTT.

Written as DNA, the CDR3 is TGTGCCAGTAAGCCCGGGGGGTACCTTATAGAGGAGACCCAGTACTTC. It is translated as CASKPGGYLIEETQYF. V usage is TRBV19 and J usage is TRBJ2-5; TRBD2 agrees at 7 bases. CDR1 and CDR2 from the germline V gene are LNHDA and SQIVND (reference sequence). The CDR3 contains 16 residues. Losses at the gene ends were 7 bases for V and 5 bases for J; bases not matched to a gene: 16.

The CDR3 DNA follows: TGTGCCACCAGTGCGGCTCGCACAGATACGCAGTATTTT. As protein: CATSAARTDTQYF. The genes are TRBV24-1 and TRBJ2-3, with unresolved D. The CDR3 sequence is 13 residues long. V shed 5 bases and J shed 1 base, with 6 bases lying between them. Germline CDR1 and CDR2: KGHDR and SFDVKD.

CDR3 nucleotides: TGCAGCGTTGGACAGAGTACTGAAGCTTTCTTT. This sequence encodes CSVGQSTEAFF. The chain couples TRBV29-1 to TRBJ1-1; D is possibly TRBD1 (5 bases). The CDR3 is 11 amino acids. Germline CDR1 and CDR2: SQVTM and ANQGSEA. V lost 4 bases, J lost 5 bases, and 8 bases lay in between.

The chain couples TRBV10-3 to TRBJ1-1, with TRBD1 matching over 9 bases. Germline loops: CDR1 ENHRY, CDR2 SYGVKD. The V gene end was trimmed by 4 bases and the J gene end by 4 bases; junction bases not matched to a gene: 10. The CDR3 is 16 residues long. For the CDR3, the DNA is TGTGCCATCAGTGGGTCTTCGGGACAGGGCCCCACTGAAGCTTTCTTT. Translating gives CAISGSSGQGPTEAFF.

The gene calls are TRBV10-2 and TRBJ1-2; 7 bases match TRBD1. The germline V gene encodes CDR1 WSHSY and CDR2 SAAADI. V shed 4 bases and J 6 bases; nucleotides not matched to a gene: 8. The CDR3 is 14 amino acids. CDR3 residues: CASSGPGQIDGYTF. CDR3 DNA: TGCGCCAGCAGTGGACCGGGACAGATTGATGGCTACACCTTC.

This chain joins TRBV3-1 (or the pseudogene TRBV3-2) and TRBJ2-3; 10 nucleotides match TRBD1. CDR3 length: 17 amino acids. Germline-derived CDR1 and CDR2 are LGHDT and YNNKEL (reference sequence). The V segment lost 4 bases and the J segment 2 bases; nucleotides outside the gene matches: 9. This chain's CDR3 is CASSPRQGAFNTDTQYF. The CDR3 nucleotides read TGTGCCAGCAGCCCTCGACAGGGGGCGTTTAACACAGATACGCAGTATTTT.

This clone was observed a few times. The chain is built from TRBV24-1 and TRBJ1-4; TRBD1 matches 8 bases. CDR3 length: 15 residues. Germline V gene lookup returns CDR1 KGHDR and CDR2 SFDVKD. J lost 8 bases, V lost 4 bases, and 8 bases had no gene match. CDR3 sequence (DNA): TGTGCCACCAGTGACACGACAGGGGATGGAGAAAAACTGTTTTTT. Its translation is CATSDTTGDGEKLFF.

The chain employs TRBV2 and TRBJ2-5, with a tentative D call TRBD2 (6 bases). Germline loops: CDR1 SNHLY, CDR2 FYNNEI. This CDR3 is 13 amino acids long. V lost 5 bases and J lost 4, with 11 bases in between. CDR3 amino acids: CASSMGGRETQYF. CDR3 bases: TGTGCCAGCAGTATGGGGGGTCGAGAGACCCAGTACTTC.

The rearrangement links TRBV5-1 to TRBJ1-5; D is perhaps TRBD1 (5 bases). With 1 base removed from V and 2 bases from J, the gap between germline ends came to 10 bases. CDR1 and CDR2 (germline): SGHRS, YFSETQ. This CDR3 has 15 amino acids. The CDR3 protein is CASSLTGERNQPQHF. The CDR3 coding sequence is TGCGCCAGCAGCTTGACAGGAGAGCGCAATCAGCCCCAGCATTTT.